This T cell receptor beta chain was identified during a study of neurological immune-mediated disorders. Overall study findings and caveats: One related-CDR3 cluster, found by phylogenetic grouping, held repertoires of 18 of 34 multiple sclerosis patients and is a possible signature.

This clonotype was recorded at least ten times. The antigen remains undetermined. The CDR3 is 15 amino acids. Trimming at V came to 8 bases and at J to 5 bases, leaving 11 bases not matched to a gene. Germline V lookup: CDR1 LNHDA, CDR2 SQIVND (reference sequence). With 10-nucleotide random UMIs included, cDNA was synthesized by 5'RACE. TCRdb re-called the 5' RACE reads with MiXCR, one entry per CDR3 protein. The table shows about 120,000 distinct CDR3 sequences, with roughly 3.2% occurring only once. This chain links TRBV19 with TRBJ1-2; 10 bases are a match to TRBD1. Sequencing was done on a sample of PBMCs. The clonotype comes from a woman aged 30 to 39 with multiple sclerosis. The CDR3 nucleotides are TGTGCCAGTCTGATTGCCGGGACAGGGGCTTATGGCTACACCTTC. Translated, it gives CASLIAGTGAYGYTF.